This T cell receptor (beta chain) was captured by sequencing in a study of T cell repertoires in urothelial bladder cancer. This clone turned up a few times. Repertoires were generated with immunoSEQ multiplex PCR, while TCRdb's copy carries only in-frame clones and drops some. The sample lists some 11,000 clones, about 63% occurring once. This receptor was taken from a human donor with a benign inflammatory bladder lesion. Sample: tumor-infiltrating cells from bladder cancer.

The CDR3 coding sequence is TGCGCCAGCAGCCAAGACTGGAGCGAGACCCAGTACTTC. Amino acid sequence: CASSQDWSETQYF. V gene TRBV4-1 combines with J gene TRBJ2-5; D not certain. The CDR3 runs to 13 residues. Germline V gives CDR1 MGHRA, CDR2 YSYEKL. V was shortened by 0 bases and J by 5 bases, with 7 bases between the two germline ends.